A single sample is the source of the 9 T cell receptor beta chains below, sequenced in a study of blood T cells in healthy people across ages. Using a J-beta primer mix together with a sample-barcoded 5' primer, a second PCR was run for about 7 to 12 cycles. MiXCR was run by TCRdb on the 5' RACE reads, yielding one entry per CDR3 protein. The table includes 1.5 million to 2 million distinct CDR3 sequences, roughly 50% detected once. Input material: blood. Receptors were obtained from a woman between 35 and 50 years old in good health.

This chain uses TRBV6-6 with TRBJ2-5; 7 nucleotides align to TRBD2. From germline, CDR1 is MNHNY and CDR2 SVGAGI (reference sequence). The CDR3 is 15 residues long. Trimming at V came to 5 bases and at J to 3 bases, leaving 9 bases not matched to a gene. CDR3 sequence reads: CASSNPGRGEETQYF. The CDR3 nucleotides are TGTGCCAGCAGTAATCCGGGACGGGGGGAAGAGACCCAGTACTTC.

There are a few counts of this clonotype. The CDR3 DNA sequence: TGCAGTGCTAGCTTACAGGGGGTGCAGTACTTC. This sequence encodes CSASLQGVQYF. The chain combines TRBV20-1 with TRBJ2-7; 8 nucleotides line up with TRBD1. V gave up 3 bases and J gave up 9 bases; unmatched junction bases: 4. The germline V gene encodes CDR1 DFQATT and CDR2 SNEGSKA (reference sequence). The CDR3 length is 11 residues.

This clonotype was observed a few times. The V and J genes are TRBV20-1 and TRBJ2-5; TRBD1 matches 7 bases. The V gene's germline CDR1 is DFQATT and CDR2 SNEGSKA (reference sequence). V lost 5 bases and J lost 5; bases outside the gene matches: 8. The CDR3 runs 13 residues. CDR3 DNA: TGCAGTGCTCCTCGGACAGGAATGGAGACCCAGTACTTC. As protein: CSAPRTGMETQYF.

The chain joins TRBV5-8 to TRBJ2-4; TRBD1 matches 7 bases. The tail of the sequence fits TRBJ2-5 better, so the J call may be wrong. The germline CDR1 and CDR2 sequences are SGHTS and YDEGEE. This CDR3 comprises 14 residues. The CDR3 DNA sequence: TGTGCCAGCAACCATCAAGGGGGCGCGGAGACCCAGTACTTC. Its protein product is CASNHQGGAETQYF.

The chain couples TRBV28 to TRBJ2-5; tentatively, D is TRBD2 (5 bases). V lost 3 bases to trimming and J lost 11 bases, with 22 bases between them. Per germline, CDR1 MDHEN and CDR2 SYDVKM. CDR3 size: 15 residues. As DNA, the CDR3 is TGTGCCAGCAGTTTCGCCCCCGGACTGTACAATGAGCAGTACTTC. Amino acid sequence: CASSFAPGLYNEQYF.

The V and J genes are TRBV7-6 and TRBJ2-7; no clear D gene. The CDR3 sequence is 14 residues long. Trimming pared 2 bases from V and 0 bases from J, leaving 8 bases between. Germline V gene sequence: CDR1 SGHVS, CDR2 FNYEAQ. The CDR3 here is CASSLSRLSYEQYF. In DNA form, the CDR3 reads TGTGCCAGCAGCTTATCAAGACTCTCCTACGAGCAGTACTTC.

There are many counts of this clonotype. The chain's CDR3 is CASSLIVGEQFF. Written as DNA, the CDR3 is TGTGCCAGCAGTTTAATTGTCGGTGAGCAGTTCTTC. J is TRBJ2-1 and V is TRBV12-3 or TRBV12-4; D uncertain. Trimming cost V 2 bases and J 9 bases, with 8 bases left between them. This CDR3 is built from 12 residues.

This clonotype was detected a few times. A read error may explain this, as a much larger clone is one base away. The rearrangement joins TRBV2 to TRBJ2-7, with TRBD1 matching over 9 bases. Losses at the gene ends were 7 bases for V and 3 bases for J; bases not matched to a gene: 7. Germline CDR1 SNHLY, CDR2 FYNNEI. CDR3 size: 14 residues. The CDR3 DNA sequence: TGTGCCAGCACTGTGACAGGGGGAGGCTACGAGCAGTACTTC. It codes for CASTVTGGGYEQYF. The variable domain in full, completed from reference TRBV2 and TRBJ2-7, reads EPEVTQTPSHQVTQMGQEVILRCVPISNHLYFYWYRQILGQKVEFLVSFYNNEISEKSEIFDDQFSVERPDGSNFTLKIRSTKLEDSAMYFCASTVTGGGYEQYFGPGTRLTVT.

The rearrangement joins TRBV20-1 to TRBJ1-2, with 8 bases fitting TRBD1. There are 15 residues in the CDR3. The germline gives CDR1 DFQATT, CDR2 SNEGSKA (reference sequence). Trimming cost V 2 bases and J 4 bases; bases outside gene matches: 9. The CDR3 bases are TGCAGTGCTAGACCTCAGACAGGGGCCTTCTATGGCTACACCTTC. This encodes CSARPQTGAFYGYTF.